This entry lists 24 T cell receptor beta chains sequenced from one sample in a study of T cells after posttransplantation cyclophosphamide. Busulfan-fludarabine conditioning, marrow transplant, and cyclophosphamide on days +3 and +4 were administered. Only in-frame clones appear in the TCRdb table, and some are missing; sequencing was by immunoSEQ multiplex PCR. The sample contains around 10,000 clones, around nine tenths of which appear only once. This specimen was CD4+ T cells sorted from PBMCs, taken after allogeneic stem cell transplant with posttransplant cyclophosphamide. The receptors stem from a young adult male patient who received an allogeneic stem cell transplant from a related donor, was CMV-positive, and had acute GVHD only. The graft donor may be the source of some T cells.

The chain employs TRBV16 and TRBJ2-2; TRBD2 matches 9 bases. CDR3 length: 19 residues. Looked up from germline, CDR1 is KGHSY and CDR2 is FQNENV. V shed 1 base, J shed 4 bases, and the junction held 13 bases outside the gene matches. CDR3: CASSQFQDGGGGSTGELFF. The CDR3 region has the DNA TGTGCCAGCAGCCAATTCCAGGACGGCGGGGGGGGGAGCACCGGGGAGCTGTTTTTT.

This clone was seen a handful of times. The rearrangement uses TRBV6-5 and TRBJ1-2; 8 nucleotides match TRBD1. CDR1 is MNHEY, CDR2 SVGAGI, per germline. The CDR3 sequence is 14 residues long. The J segment lost 12 bases and the V segment lost 6 bases, leaving 15 bases of the junction unmatched. The CDR3 DNA follows: TGTGCCAGCAGGAACAGGGGGTTTTTCGGTGGAGACACCTTC. Translating it yields CASRNRGFFGGDTF.

This chain uses TRBV15 with TRBJ1-2, with D maybe TRBD1 (6 bases). CDR1 and CDR2 (germline): LNHNV, YYDKDF (reference sequence). The V and J ends lost 5 bases and 8 bases respectively, with 18 bases between them. CDR3 length: 14 residues. CDR3 residues: CATSYDYRVLGYTF. The DNA for the CDR3 is TGTGCCACCAGCTATGATTACAGGGTCTTGGGCTACACCTTC.

The gene calls are TRBV10-2 and TRBJ2-3, with 7 bases matching TRBD2. The length of the CDR3 is 15 residues. CDR1 and CDR2 from the germline V gene are WSHSY and SAAADI. V gave up 4 bases and J gave up 0 bases; unmatched junction bases: 4. CDR3 residues: CASSGGGGSTDTQYF. The CDR3 bases are TGCGCCAGCAGTGGGGGCGGGGGAAGCACAGATACGCAGTATTTT.

The chain uses TRBV2 and TRBJ2-1, with TRBD2 identical over 8 bases. Germline-derived CDR1 and CDR2 are SNHLY and FYNNEI. The CDR3 is made up of 15 amino acids. With 6 bases clipped from V and 6 bases from J, the junction kept 10 bases outside the gene matches. The CDR3 region is CASRSSGTRGNEQFF. The CDR3 nucleotides are TGTGCCAGCAGGTCCTCCGGGACTAGAGGCAATGAGCAGTTCTTC.

The chain has TRBV5-1 and TRBJ1-5, with D unclear. Trimming left V 0 bases short and J 4 bases short, with 11 bases between. This CDR3 is built from 15 residues. Germline-derived CDR1 and CDR2 are SGHRS and YFSETQ. The CDR3: CASSLEGGGNQPQHF. The CDR3 nucleotides read TGCGCCAGCAGCTTGGAGGGAGGAGGAAATCAGCCCCAGCATTTT.

The V call is TRBV6-5, the J call TRBJ2-1, with a weak D call TRBD1 (5 bases). The V and J ends lost 6 bases and 10 bases respectively, with 22 bases between them. The V gene's germline CDR1 is MNHEY and CDR2 SVGAGI. The CDR3 contains 15 residues. CDR3 DNA: TGTGCCAGCAGCAGCCCTGGGGCATCTACAATCGAGCAGTTCTTC. It specifies CASSSPGASTIEQFF.

The chain combines TRBV28 with TRBJ1-4, with 8 bases that match TRBD1. The CDR3 is 15 amino acids. Per the germline V gene, CDR1 is MDHEN and CDR2 is SYDVKM. After removal of 3 bases from V and 8 bases from J, the junction contained 8 bases not matched to a gene. DNA for the CDR3: TGTGCCAGCAGTTTGGTAGGACAGGGTCAAGAAAAACTGTTTTTT. Protein: CASSLVGQGQEKLFF.

The chain has TRBV27 and TRBJ2-7; a possible D gene is TRBD2 (6 bases). The length of the CDR3 is 17 residues. From germline, CDR1 is MNHEY and CDR2 SMNVEV (reference sequence). The V and J ends lost 0 bases and 3 bases respectively, with 18 bases between them. CDR3 loop: CASSLSPSGLGYYEQYF. The CDR3, as DNA: TGTGCCAGCAGTTTATCCCCCTCGGGACTCGGATACTACGAGCAGTACTTC.

This sequence joins TRBV6-5 and TRBJ1-1; D is ambiguous. The CDR3 length is 11 residues. Germline V gives CDR1 MNHEY, CDR2 SVGAGI. The V end lost 6 bases, the J end lost 1 base, and 3 bases lay between the germline ends. The CDR3 reads CASSRNTEAFF. For the CDR3, the DNA is TGTGCCAGCAGCCGGAACACTGAAGCTTTCTTT.

DNA for the CDR3: TGCGCCAGCAGCCAAGATTCGGGGACTAGCGGGGGGCCCTTGGAGACCCAGTACTTC. Its translation is CASSQDSGTSGGPLETQYF. The J gene is TRBJ2-5, the V gene TRBV4-3, with 15 nucleotides matching TRBD2. CDR3 length equals 19 residues. From germline, CDR1 is LGHNA and CDR2 YSLEER. J was trimmed by 5 bases and V by 0 bases; bases with no gene match: 10.

CDR3 sequence: CASSLGSSAGEKLFF. CDR3 DNA: TGTGCCAGCAGCCTCGGGTCGAGCGCGGGGGAAAAACTGTTTTTT. V is TRBV7-9 and J is TRBJ1-4; D unresolved. V lost 5 bases and J 8 bases, leaving 18 bases between the germline ends. The germline V gene encodes CDR1 SEHNR and CDR2 FQNEAQ (reference sequence). The CDR3 has 15 residues.

This chain joins TRBV6-5 and TRBJ1-2; 7 nucleotides line up with TRBD1. Unmatched junction bases numbered 10, after V lost 5 bases and J lost 7 bases. The germline V gene encodes CDR1 MNHEY and CDR2 SVGAGI. CDR3 length equals 14 residues. CDR3 in DNA: TGTGCCAGCAGTGTAGACAGGGACCTTAGTGGCTACACCTTC. Its protein is CASSVDRDLSGYTF.

The rearrangement joins TRBV7-8 to TRBJ2-7; TRBD1 matches 8 bases. From germline, CDR1 is SGHVS and CDR2 FQNEAQ. J was trimmed by 0 bases and V by 0 bases; bases with no gene match: 10. The CDR3 covers 18 residues. CDR3 residues: CASSLAAGGESYSYEQYF. The CDR3 nucleotides are TGTGCCAGCAGCTTAGCGGCAGGGGGCGAATCTTACTCCTACGAGCAGTACTTC.

The J gene is TRBJ2-2, the V gene TRBV7-3; 7 bases line up with TRBD2. V shed 5 bases, J shed 2 bases, and the junction held 5 bases outside the gene matches. The CDR3 is 15 residues long. Germline V lookup: CDR1 SGHTA, CDR2 FQGTGA. DNA of the CDR3: TGTGCCAGCAGCCCCCGCGGGGGTAACACCGGGGAGCTGTTTTTT. This encodes CASSPRGGNTGELFF.

The rearrangement uses TRBV27 and TRBJ1-1, with D uncertain. V shed 6 bases and J shed 9 bases, with 11 bases lying between them. Germline assignment: CDR1 MNHEY and CDR2 SMNVEV (reference sequence). The CDR3 covers 11 residues. This chain's CDR3 is CASRNTGKAFF. CDR3 sequence (DNA): TGTGCCAGCAGAAATACGGGAAAAGCTTTCTTT.

The chain links TRBV7-3 to TRBJ1-2; D gene unclear. V gave up 5 bases and J gave up 8 bases, with 21 bases separating them. The CDR3 is 15 amino acids. Germline V lookup: CDR1 SGHTA, CDR2 FQGTGA. As DNA, the CDR3 is TGTGCCAGCAGCCCGCTGGGCCCACCCGAAATCGGCTACACCTTC. Its protein product is CASSPLGPPEIGYTF. The full variable domain, its missing parts supplied by reference TRBV7-3 and TRBJ1-2, is GAGVSQTPSNKVTEKGKYVELRCDPISGHTALYWYRQSLGQGPEFLIYFQGTGAADDSGLPNDRFFAVRPEGSVSTLKIQRTERGDSAVYLCASSPLGPPEIGYTFGSGTRLTVV.

V and J are TRBV15 and TRBJ2-1; D might be TRBD2 (6 bases). Per the germline V gene, CDR1 is LNHNV and CDR2 is YYDKDF (reference sequence). The CDR3 loop spans 15 amino acids. V was shortened by 0 bases and J by 10 bases, with 16 bases between the two germline ends. The CDR3 spells CATSRDLLMRGEQFF. CDR3 DNA: TGTGCCACCAGCAGAGACCTCTTAATGCGGGGAGAGCAGTTCTTC.

The J gene is TRBJ2-1, the V gene TRBV2; a possible D gene is TRBD2 (6 bases). Trimming pared 7 bases from V and 9 bases from J, leaving 13 bases between. In germline, CDR1 is SNHLY, CDR2 FYNNEI. The CDR3 extends over 12 amino acids. The CDR3 nucleotides read TGTGCCAGCACCGAATGGGGAGGTGAGCAGTTCTTC. Translating gives CASTEWGGEQFF.

The V and J genes are TRBV5-1 and TRBJ1-4, with 10 bases matching TRBD1. Germline CDR1 SGHRS, CDR2 YFSETQ. The CDR3 is made up of 14 amino acids. V was clipped by 3 bases and J by 7 bases; unmatched bases: 3. The CDR3 region is CASSSTGGGEKLFF. CDR3 bases: TGCGCCAGCAGCTCGACAGGGGGCGGTGAAAAACTGTTTTTT.

This clone has just a few counts. The genes are TRBV4-3 and TRBJ1-6, with 7 bases that match TRBD1. This CDR3 is built from 16 residues. Trimming cost V 3 bases and J 10 bases; bases outside gene matches: 12. Germline values: CDR1 LGHNA, CDR2 YSLEER. CDR3 sequence (DNA): TGCGCCAGCAGCCAGTCCCGGGGCCAGGGGGACTCACCCCTCCACTTT. Translating gives CASSQSRGQGDSPLHF.

This clone was counted a few times. V is TRBV29-1 and J is TRBJ2-7; D call uncertain. CDR3 length: 11 residues. Germline-derived CDR1 and CDR2 are SQVTM and ANQGSEA. Deletions cut 4 bases from V and 1 base from J, with 5 bases between. CDR3 nucleotide sequence: TGCAGCGTTGTAATATCCTACGAGCAGTACTTC. Its protein product is CSVVISYEQYF.

In DNA, the CDR3 is TGCGCCAGCAGCCAAGATGGGGGGGGCGCAAATGAGCAGTTCTTC. Translating it yields CASSQDGGGANEQFF. The chain carries TRBV4-3 and TRBJ2-1, with TRBD2 as a possible D gene (7 bases). The CDR3 spans 15 residues. V was shortened by 0 bases and J by 7 bases, with 13 bases between the two germline ends. CDR1 and CDR2 from the germline V gene are LGHNA and YSLEER.

CDR3 sequence reads: CASSSGHFTDTQYF. The CDR3 coding sequence is TGTGCCAGCAGTTCGGGACATTTCACAGATACGCAGTATTTT. The V gene is TRBV9, the J gene TRBJ2-3; weak D call: TRBD1 (6 bases). Deletions cut 5 bases from V and 2 bases from J, with 12 bases between. CDR1 is SGDLS and CDR2 is YYNGEE in the germline V gene. The CDR3 is 14 residues long.